The 17 T cell receptor beta chains given below trace back to one sample, sequenced in a study of blood T cell repertoires in COVID-19 (dated by TCRdb to between 2020 and 2021). Receptor libraries were prepared by the immunoSEQ multiplex PCR assay. In its TCRdb copy, this immuneACCESS table keeps in-frame sequences only and misses some clones. Where compared with another copy, unresolved V genes explain less than half of these, and the others have no known cause. This sample holds 70,000 or so clones; around 78% were observed only once. Around 15% of the sample lies in the top ten. The sequenced sample consisted of peripheral blood. The receptors stem from a human donor in a cohort sampled during active COVID-19.

The sample holds a few counts of this clone. V gene TRBV6-5 combines with J gene TRBJ1-1; 7 bases align to TRBD1. There are 15 residues in the CDR3. CDR1 and CDR2 from the germline V gene are MNHEY and SVGAGI. Unmatched junction bases numbered 6, after V lost 2 bases and J lost 3 bases. The CDR3 DNA reads as TGTGCCAGCAGTTACGATCCGACAGGGCACACTGAAGCTTTCTTT. This translates into CASSYDPTGHTEAFF.

The chain is built from TRBV7-2 and TRBJ1-4; TRBD1 aligns across 9 bases. The CDR3 has 15 amino acids. Germline CDR1 SGHTA, CDR2 FQGNSA. The V segment lost 7 bases and the J segment 8 bases; nucleotides outside the gene matches: 11. DNA for the CDR3: TGTGCCAGCAAAAGAGACAGGGGGAAGGGGGAAAAACTGTTTTTT. It yields the protein CASKRDRGKGEKLFF.

This clone occurred once. This sequence joins TRBV7-9 and TRBJ1-2; 7 bases are shared with TRBD1. The CDR3 is 14 residues long. Germline V gene lookup returns CDR1 SEHNR and CDR2 FQNEAQ (reference sequence). The ends lost 6 bases at V and 7 bases at J; junction bases unmatched: 11. The CDR3 sequence is CASSLFQGEPGYTF. The CDR3 region has the DNA TGTGCCAGCAGTCTATTTCAGGGGGAACCTGGCTACACCTTC.

The gene calls are TRBV9 and TRBJ1-3; TRBD1 matches 11 bases. The germline V gene has CDR1 SGDLS and CDR2 YYNGEE. Trimming cost V 0 bases and J 4 bases; bases outside gene matches: 6. This CDR3 comprises 17 residues. In DNA form, the CDR3 reads TGTGCCAGCAGCGTAGCCCCGGGACAGGGGGGAGGAAACACCATATATTTT. Amino acids: CASSVAPGQGGGNTIYF.

The V gene is TRBV2, the J gene TRBJ2-1; possibly TRBD1 for D (5 bases). V lost 2 bases to trimming and J lost 4 bases, with 18 bases between them. The length of the CDR3 is 17 residues. The germline V gene has CDR1 SNHLY and CDR2 FYNNEI. DNA of the CDR3: TGTGCCAGCAGTGAAAGGTCATTGAGACAGATATACAATGAGCAGTTCTTC. Encoded protein: CASSERSLRQIYNEQFF.

This clone was recorded only once. The chain recombines TRBV5-6 with TRBJ2-6; no firm D call. This CDR3 is 15 amino acids long. The V and J ends lost 3 bases and 0 bases respectively, with 7 bases between them. Looked up from germline, CDR1 is SGHDT and CDR2 is YYEEEE. Here the CDR3 DNA reads TGTGCCAGCAGCTCGCGAACCTCTGGGGCCAACGTCCTGACTTTC. This codes for CASSSRTSGANVLTF.

The gene calls are TRBV13 and TRBJ2-1, with D perhaps matching TRBD1 (5 bases). The CDR3 loop spans 16 amino acids. The germline V gene has CDR1 PRHDT and CDR2 FYEKMQ (reference sequence). V gave up 4 bases and J gave up 0 bases, with 13 bases separating them. The CDR3: CASSSMDKGSYNEQFF. CDR3 nucleotide sequence: TGTGCCAGCAGCTCTATGGACAAAGGCTCCTACAATGAGCAGTTCTTC.

This chain uses TRBV6-2 or TRBV6-3 with TRBJ1-4; 7 positions match TRBD1. This CDR3 spans 17 amino acids. With V trimmed by 6 bases and J by 2 bases, 12 bases remained unmatched. Germline V lookup: CDR1 MNHEY, CDR2 SVGEGT. This chain's CDR3 is CASRPDRAGKTNEKLFF. The CDR3 DNA sequence: TGTGCCAGCAGACCTGACAGGGCCGGCAAGACTAATGAAAAACTGTTTTTT.

The gene calls are TRBV4-1 and TRBJ1-4; TRBD1 is a possible D gene (5 bases). CDR3 length equals 13 residues. Germline V gene data show CDR1 as MGHRA and CDR2 as YSYEKL. V was cut by 8 bases and J by 8 bases, with 15 bases left in between. CDR3 amino acids: CASSTAPLEKLFF. The CDR3 region has the DNA TGCGCCAGCTCGACAGCTCCCCTAGAAAAACTGTTTTTT.

This clone was counted a single time. The V and J genes are TRBV28 and TRBJ2-5; 9 bases map to TRBD1. Germline V gives CDR1 MDHEN, CDR2 SYDVKM. Unmatched junction bases numbered 7, after V lost 4 bases and J lost 4 bases. This CDR3 region has 15 residues. CDR3 amino acids: CASSSSGTGRETQYF. In DNA form, the CDR3 reads TGTGCCAGCAGTTCCTCCGGGACAGGGAGAGAGACCCAGTACTTC. Using reference TRBV28 and TRBJ2-5 for the parts outside the CDR3, the full variable domain is DVKVTQSSRYLVKRTGEKVFLECVQDMDHENMFWYRQDPGLGLRLIYFSYDVKMKEKGDIPEGYSVSREKKERFSLILESASTNQTSMYLCASSSSGTGRETQYFGPGTRLLVL.

This chain uses TRBV28 with TRBJ1-2; a possible D gene is TRBD1 (6 bases). The germline V gene has CDR1 MDHEN and CDR2 SYDVKM. The CDR3 loop spans 15 amino acids. V gave up 6 bases and J gave up 4 bases, with 18 bases separating them. The CDR3 nucleotides read TGTGCCAGCAGACCACAAAACAGGGCCTTCTATGGCTACACCTTC. Translated, it gives CASRPQNRAFYGYTF.

The rearrangement links TRBV30 to TRBJ2-7; the match to TRBD2 covers 13 bases. Losses at the gene ends were 3 bases for V and 2 bases for J; bases not matched to a gene: 4. The CDR3 runs 15 residues. Germline CDR1 GTSNPN, CDR2 SVGIG (reference sequence). The chain's CDR3 is CAWRDGLAGAYEQYF. The CDR3 DNA reads as TGTGCCTGGAGGGATGGACTAGCGGGAGCCTACGAGCAGTACTTC.

The V call is TRBV2, the J call TRBJ1-1; D might be TRBD1 (5 bases). CDR3 length: 15 residues. From germline, CDR1 is SNHLY and CDR2 FYNNEI. Trimming removed 4 bases at V and 5 bases at J, with 17 bases between. CDR3 DNA: TGTGCCAGCAGTGCGTTAAAGGGGATCGGGACTGAAGCTTTCTTT. Protein sequence: CASSALKGIGTEAFF.

For the CDR3, the DNA is TGCGCCAGCAGCGGGGGGTACAATGAGCAGTTCTTC. Amino acid sequence: CASSGGYNEQFF. The chain is built from TRBV5-1 and TRBJ2-1; a weak D match, TRBD2 (6 bases). V was clipped by 4 bases and J by 4 bases, with 6 bases between them. There are 12 residues in the CDR3. Germline V gene sequence: CDR1 SGHRS, CDR2 YFSETQ.

The chain uses TRBV5-1 and TRBJ2-3, with 9 nucleotides matching TRBD1. Germline V gene sequence: CDR1 SGHRS, CDR2 YFSETQ. The CDR3 is made up of 16 amino acids. The ends lost 3 bases at V and 0 bases at J; junction bases unmatched: 5. CDR3 DNA: TGCGCCAGCAGCTCTAGACAGGGGGGTAGCACAGATACGCAGTATTTT. It encodes CASSSRQGGSTDTQYF.

This clone was detected only a few times. The V gene is TRBV11-3, the J gene TRBJ2-5; TRBD2 is a possible D gene (7 bases). The CDR3 totals 15 residues. Trimming stripped 2 bases from V and 2 bases from J, with 12 bases between. The germline CDR1 and CDR2 sequences are SGHNT and YENEEA. The CDR3 nucleotides are TGTGCCAGCAGCTTAAAGGGGGGGTCGCAAGAGACCCAGTACTTC. Translating gives CASSLKGGSQETQYF.

The rearrangement links TRBV6-5 to TRBJ2-1; 10 bases are shared with TRBD2. Germline V gene sequence: CDR1 MNHEY, CDR2 SVGAGI. Trimming cost V 6 bases and J 4 bases; bases outside gene matches: 6. The CDR3 extends over 15 amino acids. DNA for the CDR3: TGTGCCAGCAGGCCGGGACTAGCGCGTTACAATGAGCAGTTCTTC. It yields the protein CASRPGLARYNEQFF.